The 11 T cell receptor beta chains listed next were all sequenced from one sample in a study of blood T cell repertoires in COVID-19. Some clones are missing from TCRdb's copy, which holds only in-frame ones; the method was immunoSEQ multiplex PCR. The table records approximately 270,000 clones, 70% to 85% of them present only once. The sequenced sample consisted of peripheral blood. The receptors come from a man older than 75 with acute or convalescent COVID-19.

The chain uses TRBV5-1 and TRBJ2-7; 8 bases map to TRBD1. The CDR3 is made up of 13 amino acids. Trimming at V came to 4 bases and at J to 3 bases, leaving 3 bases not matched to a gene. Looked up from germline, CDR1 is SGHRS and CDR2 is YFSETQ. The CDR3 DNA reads TGCGCCAGCAGCACCGGACAGGGCTACGAGCAGTACTTC. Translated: CASSTGQGYEQYF. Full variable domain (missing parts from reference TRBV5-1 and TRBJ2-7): KAGVTQTPRYLIKTRGQQVTLSCSPISGHRSVSWYQQTPGQGLQFLFEYFSETQRNKGNFPGRFSGRQFSNSRSEMNVSTLELGDSALYLCASSTGQGYEQYFGPGTRLTVT.

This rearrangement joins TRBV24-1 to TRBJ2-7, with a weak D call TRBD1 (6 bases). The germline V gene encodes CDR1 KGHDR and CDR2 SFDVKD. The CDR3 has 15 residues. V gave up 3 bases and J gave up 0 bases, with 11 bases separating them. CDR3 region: CATSDSRDISYEQYF. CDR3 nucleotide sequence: TGTGCCACCAGTGATAGCCGGGACATCTCCTACGAGCAGTACTTC.

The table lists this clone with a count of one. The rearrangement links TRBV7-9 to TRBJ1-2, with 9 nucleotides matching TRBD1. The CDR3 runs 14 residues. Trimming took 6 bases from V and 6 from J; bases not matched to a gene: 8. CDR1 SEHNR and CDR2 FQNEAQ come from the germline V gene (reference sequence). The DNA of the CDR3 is TGTGCCAGCAGGGGGTCCGGGACAGGGAATGGCTACACCTTC. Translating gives CASRGSGTGNGYTF.

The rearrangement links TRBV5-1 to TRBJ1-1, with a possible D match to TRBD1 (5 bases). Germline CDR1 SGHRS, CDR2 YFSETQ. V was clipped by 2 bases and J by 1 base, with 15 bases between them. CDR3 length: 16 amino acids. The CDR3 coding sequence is TGCGCCAGCAGCTTTAGGTCCGGACAACAGAACACTGAAGCTTTCTTT. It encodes CASSFRSGQQNTEAFF. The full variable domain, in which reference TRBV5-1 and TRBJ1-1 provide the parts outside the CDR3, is KAGVTQTPRYLIKTRGQQVTLSCSPISGHRSVSWYQQTPGQGLQFLFEYFSETQRNKGNFPGRFSGRQFSNSRSEMNVSTLELGDSALYLCASSFRSGQQNTEAFFGQGTRLTVV.

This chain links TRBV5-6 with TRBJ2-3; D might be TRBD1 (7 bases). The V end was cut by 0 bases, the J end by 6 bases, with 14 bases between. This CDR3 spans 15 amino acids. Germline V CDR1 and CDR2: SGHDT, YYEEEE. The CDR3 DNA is TGTGCCAGCAGCTTGGACGAGACAGGGAGGGATACGCAGTATTTT. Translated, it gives CASSLDETGRDTQYF.

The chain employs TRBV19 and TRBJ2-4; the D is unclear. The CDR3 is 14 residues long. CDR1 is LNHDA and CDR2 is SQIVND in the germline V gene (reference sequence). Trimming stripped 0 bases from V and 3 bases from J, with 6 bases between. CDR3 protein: CASSIDRSKNIQYF. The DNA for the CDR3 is TGTGCCAGTAGTATAGATCGTAGCAAAAACATTCAGTACTTC.

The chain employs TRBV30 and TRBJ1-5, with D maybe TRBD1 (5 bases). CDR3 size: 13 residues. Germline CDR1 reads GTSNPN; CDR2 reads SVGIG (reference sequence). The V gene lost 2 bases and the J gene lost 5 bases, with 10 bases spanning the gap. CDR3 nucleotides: TGTGCCTGGAGTCCCCAGGGCCATCAGCCCCAGCATTTT. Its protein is CAWSPQGHQPQHF.

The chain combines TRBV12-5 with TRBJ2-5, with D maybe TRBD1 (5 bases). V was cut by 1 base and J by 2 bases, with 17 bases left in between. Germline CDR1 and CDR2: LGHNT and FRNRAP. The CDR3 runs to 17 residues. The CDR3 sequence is CASGLALPRTLQETQYF. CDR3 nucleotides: TGTGCTAGTGGTTTGGCCCTGCCCCGGACACTGCAAGAGACCCAGTACTTC.

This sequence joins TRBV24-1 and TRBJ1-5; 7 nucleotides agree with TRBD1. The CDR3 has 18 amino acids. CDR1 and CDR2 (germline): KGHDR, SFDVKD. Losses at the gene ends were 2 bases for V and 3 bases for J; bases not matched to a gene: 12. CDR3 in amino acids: CATSDSTAGGQYNQPQHF. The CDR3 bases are TGTGCCACCAGTGATTCGACTGCAGGGGGACAGTACAATCAGCCCCAGCATTTT.

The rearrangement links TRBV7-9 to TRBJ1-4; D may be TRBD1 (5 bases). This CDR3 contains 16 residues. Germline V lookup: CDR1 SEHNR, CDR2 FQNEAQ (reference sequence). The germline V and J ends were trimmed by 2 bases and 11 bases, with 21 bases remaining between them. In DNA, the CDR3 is TGTGCCAGCAGCTTACAGGCCGGGACGGGGGTGCTGAAACTGTTTTTT. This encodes CASSLQAGTGVLKLFF. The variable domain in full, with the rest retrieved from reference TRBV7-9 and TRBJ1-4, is DTGVSQNPRHKITKRGQNVTFRCDPISEHNRLYWYRQTLGQGPEFLTYFQNEAQLEKSRLLSDRFSAERPKGSFSTLEIQRTEQGDSAMYLCASSLQAGTGVLKLFFGSGTQLSVL.

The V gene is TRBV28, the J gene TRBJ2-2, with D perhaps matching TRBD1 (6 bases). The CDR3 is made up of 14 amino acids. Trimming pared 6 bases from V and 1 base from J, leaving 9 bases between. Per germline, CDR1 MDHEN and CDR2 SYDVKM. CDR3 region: CASRPGQNTGELFF. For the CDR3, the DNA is TGTGCCAGCAGGCCGGGACAGAACACCGGGGAGCTGTTTTTT.